This entry lists 2 T cell receptor beta chains sequenced from one sample in a study of shared clonotypes between healthy human individuals. Naivety among CD8 cells was defined by CD45RO negativity and positive CCR7 selection, thereby excluding terminally differentiated effector memory CD45RA+ cells. The data were produced by immunoSEQ multiplex PCR, yet TCRdb's version contains in-frame clones alone and is incomplete. The sample records about 2 million clones, around 96% being singletons. Specimen: naive CD8+ T cells sorted from blood. The receptors come from a young man in good health.

The chain links TRBV7-9 to TRBJ2-1; 8 positions agree with TRBD2. Germline V gives CDR1 SEHNR, CDR2 FQNEAQ (reference sequence). The CDR3 consists of 15 residues. J was trimmed by 2 bases and V by 5 bases; bases with no gene match: 5. The CDR3 here is CASSLGGGTYNEQFF. CDR3 DNA: TGTGCCAGCAGCCTTGGCGGGGGGACCTACAATGAGCAGTTCTTC.

A word on this clone: Other DNA variants within this sample encode the same CDR3. The rearrangement joins TRBV5-4 to TRBJ1-4; 7 positions match TRBD1. CDR3 length: 13 residues. The V segment lost 3 bases and the J segment 5 bases; nucleotides outside the gene matches: 1. The germline CDR1 and CDR2 sequences are SGHNT and YYREEE (reference sequence). This CDR3 is CASSSDRNEKLFF. The CDR3 nucleotides read TGTGCCAGCAGCTCGGACAGGAATGAAAAACTGTTTTTT. Full variable domain (missing parts from reference TRBV5-4 and TRBJ1-4): ETGVTQSPTHLIKTRGQQVTLRCSSQSGHNTVSWYQQALGQGPQFIFQYYREEENGRGNFPPRFSGLQFPNYSSELNVNALELDDSALYLCASSSDRNEKLFFGSGTQLSVL.